Following are 9 T cell receptor beta chains from one sample sequenced in a study of blood T cell repertoires in COVID-19. TCRdb keeps only in-frame clones here, not all; method: immunoSEQ multiplex PCR. The data hold roughly 570,000 clones, with approximately 88% observed a single time. Material for sequencing was peripheral blood. The receptors here all came from a woman in her fifties or sixties with COVID-19, enrolled during active disease.

The chain joins TRBV11-2 to TRBJ1-1; D unclear. The germline gives CDR1 SGHAT, CDR2 FQNNGV. V was trimmed by 1 base and J by 2 bases, leaving 11 bases between them. This CDR3 is 15 amino acids long. This chain's CDR3 is CASSLGATTNTEAFF. CDR3 DNA sequence: TGTGCCAGCAGCTTAGGAGCCACGACTAACACTGAAGCTTTCTTT. Full variable domain (outside the CDR3, taken from reference TRBV11-2 and TRBJ1-1): EAGVAQSPRYKIIEKRQSVAFWCNPISGHATLYWYQQILGQGPKLLIQFQNNGVVDDSQLPKDRFSAERLKGVDSTLKIQPAKLEDSAVYLCASSLGATTNTEAFFGQGTRLTVV.

This chain links TRBV3-1 (or the pseudogene TRBV3-2) with TRBJ2-2; D gene unclear. This CDR3 spans 12 amino acids. Germline V CDR1 and CDR2: LGHDT, YNNKEL (reference sequence). V lost 4 bases to trimming and J lost 8 bases, with 8 bases between them. As DNA, the CDR3 is TGTGCCAGCAGCCCCTCAGTAGGGGAGCTGTTTTTT. Translated, it gives CASSPSVGELFF.

V and J are TRBV5-6 and TRBJ1-2; 10 bases fit TRBD1. From germline, CDR1 is SGHDT and CDR2 YYEEEE. The CDR3 extends over 15 amino acids. V was clipped by 5 bases and J by 7 bases; unmatched bases: 11. CDR3 in amino acids: CASSPHTGTGVGYTF. In nucleotides, the CDR3 is TGTGCCAGCAGTCCACACACCGGGACAGGGGTTGGCTACACCTTC.

The chain couples TRBV24-1 to TRBJ1-5; the D is unclear. The CDR3 runs to 13 residues. The V gene lost 10 bases and the J gene lost 4 bases, with 13 bases spanning the gap. Germline CDR1 and CDR2: KGHDR and SFDVKD. The DNA of the CDR3 is TGTGCCACTTCGCCAGGACTAAATCAGCCCCAGCATTTT. Amino acid sequence: CATSPGLNQPQHF.

The rearrangement joins TRBV18 to TRBJ2-4; 7 bases are shared with TRBD1. CDR3 size: 14 residues. Looked up from germline, CDR1 is KGHSH and CDR2 is LQKENI. V was pared by 3 bases and J by 8 bases, with 7 bases of the junction left unmatched. CDR3 DNA: TGTGCCAGCTCACCCAGGGACAGAGCAGACATTCAGTACTTC. It codes for CASSPRDRADIQYF.

The chain carries TRBV5-1 and TRBJ2-3; D perhaps matches TRBD1 (6 bases). Germline CDR1 SGHRS, CDR2 YFSETQ. The CDR3 contains 18 residues. Trimming left V 2 bases short and J 2 bases short, with 21 bases between. The CDR3 nucleotides read TGCGCCAGCAGCTTTGAGCCAGGCAGGGGAGTTTCCACAGATACGCAGTATTTT. Protein product: CASSFEPGRGVSTDTQYF.

This clone was recorded only once. The chain employs TRBV27 and TRBJ1-1; D unresolved. V was pared by 3 bases and J by 3 bases, with 8 bases between. CDR3 size: 13 residues. Germline assignment: CDR1 MNHEY and CDR2 SMNVEV (reference sequence). DNA of the CDR3: TGTGCCAGCAGTTTTTTCCAGGACACTGAAGCTTTCTTT. Translating it yields CASSFFQDTEAFF.

This rearrangement joins TRBV9 to TRBJ2-3, with a possible D match to TRBD2 (7 bases). Germline V gives CDR1 SGDLS, CDR2 YYNGEE. The CDR3 is 16 amino acids. Trimming left V 3 bases short and J 3 bases short, with 17 bases between. CDR3 protein: CASSAHRGGGTDTQYF. The CDR3 DNA reads TGTGCCAGCAGCGCCCACCGAGGGGGGGGGACAGATACGCAGTATTTT.

The chain employs TRBV3-1 (or the pseudogene TRBV3-2) and TRBJ2-3; D is possibly TRBD1 (5 bases). The CDR3 loop spans 14 amino acids. Germline V gene lookup returns CDR1 LGHDT and CDR2 YNNKEL (reference sequence). V lost 5 bases to trimming and J lost 5 bases, with 14 bases between them. The CDR3 sequence is CASSYRNTKDTQYF. CDR3 DNA: TGTGCCAGCAGCTACAGGAACACGAAAGATACGCAGTATTTT.